The present TCR beta chain was sequenced within a study of blood T cell repertoires in COVID-19. Whole-study context: The United States, Italy and Spain were the sources of the acute and convalescent COVID-19 samples.

Authors' processing steps: From reference gene primer amplification, estimates of nucleated cell counts were derived. The method was immunoSEQ multiplex PCR; TCRdb's version includes in-frame clones alone and lacks a portion of them. V and J calls and clone size are as listed in that table; D and trimming were resolved from the DNA. Altogether 240,000 or so clones are present, over 80% being singletons, with the ten largest covering roughly 1.9%. This clone was seen only once. This receptor was identified in a man aged 25-40 years who had recovered from COVID-19. Specimen: peripheral blood.

Written as DNA, the CDR3 is TGTGCCAGCAGAATTTCAGAGAACACTGAAGCTTTCTTT. This translates into CASRISENTEAFF. This chain links TRBV7-6 with TRBJ1-1; D is unresolved. Looked up from germline, CDR1 is SGHVS and CDR2 is FNYEAQ. The CDR3 runs 13 residues. Trimming took off 6 bases at V and 1 base at J, with 9 bases between the two ends.